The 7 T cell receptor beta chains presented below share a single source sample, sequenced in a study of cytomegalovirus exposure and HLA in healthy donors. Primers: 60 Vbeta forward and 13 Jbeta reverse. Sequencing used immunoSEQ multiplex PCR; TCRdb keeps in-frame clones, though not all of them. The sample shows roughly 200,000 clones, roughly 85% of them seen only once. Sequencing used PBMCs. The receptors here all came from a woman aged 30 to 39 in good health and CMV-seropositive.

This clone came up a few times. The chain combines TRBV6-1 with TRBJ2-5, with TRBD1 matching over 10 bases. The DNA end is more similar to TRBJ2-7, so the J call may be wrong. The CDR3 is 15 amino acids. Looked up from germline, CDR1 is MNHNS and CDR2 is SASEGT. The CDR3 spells CASSDPGQGEYEQYF. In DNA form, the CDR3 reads TGTGCCAGCAGTGACCCAGGACAGGGGGAGTACGAGCAGTACTTC.

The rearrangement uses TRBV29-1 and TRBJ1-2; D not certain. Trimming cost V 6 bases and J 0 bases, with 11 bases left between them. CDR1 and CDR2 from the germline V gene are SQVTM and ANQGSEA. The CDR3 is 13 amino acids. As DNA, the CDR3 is TGCAGCGTCCGATGGCAAGCTAACTATGGCTACACCTTC. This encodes CSVRWQANYGYTF.

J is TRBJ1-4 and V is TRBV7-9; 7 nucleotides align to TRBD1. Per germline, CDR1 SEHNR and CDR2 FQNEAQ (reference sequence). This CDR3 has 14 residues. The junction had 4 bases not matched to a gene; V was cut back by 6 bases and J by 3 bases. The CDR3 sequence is CASSKGASNEKLFF. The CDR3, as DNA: TGTGCCAGCAGTAAGGGGGCTTCTAATGAAAAACTGTTTTTT.

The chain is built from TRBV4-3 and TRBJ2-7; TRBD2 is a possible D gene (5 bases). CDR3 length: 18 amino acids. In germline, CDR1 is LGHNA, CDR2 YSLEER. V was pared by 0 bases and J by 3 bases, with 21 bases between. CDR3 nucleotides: TGCGCCAGCAGCCAAGATTATGAGCGGAGAAACCTATACTACGAGCAGTACTTC. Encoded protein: CASSQDYERRNLYYEQYF.

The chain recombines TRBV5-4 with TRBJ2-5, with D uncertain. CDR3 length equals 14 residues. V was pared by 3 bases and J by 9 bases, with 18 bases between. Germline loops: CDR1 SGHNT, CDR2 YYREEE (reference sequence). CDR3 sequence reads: CASSSNGVAVAQYF. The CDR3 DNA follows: TGTGCCAGCAGCTCCAATGGAGTAGCTGTTGCCCAGTACTTC. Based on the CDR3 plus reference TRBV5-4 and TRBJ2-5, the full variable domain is ETGVTQSPTHLIKTRGQQVTLRCSSQSGHNTVSWYQQALGQGPQFIFQYYREEENGRGNFPPRFSGLQFPNYSSELNVNALELDDSALYLCASSSNGVAVAQYFGPGTRLLVL.

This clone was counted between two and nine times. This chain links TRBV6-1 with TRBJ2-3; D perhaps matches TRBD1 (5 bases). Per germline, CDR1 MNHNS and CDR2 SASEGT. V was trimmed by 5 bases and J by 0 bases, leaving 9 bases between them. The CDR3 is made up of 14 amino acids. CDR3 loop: CASSQGGSTDTQYF. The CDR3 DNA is TGTGCCAGCAGTCAGGGTGGGAGCACAGATACGCAGTATTTT.

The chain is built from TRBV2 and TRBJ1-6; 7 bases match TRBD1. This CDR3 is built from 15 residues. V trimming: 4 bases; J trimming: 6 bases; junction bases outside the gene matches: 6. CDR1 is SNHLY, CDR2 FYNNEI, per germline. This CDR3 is CASSVLWDSNSPLHF. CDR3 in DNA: TGTGCCAGCAGTGTATTGTGGGACAGTAATTCACCCCTCCACTTT.